Listed below are T cell receptor beta chains from one sample, sequenced in a study of blood T cell repertoires in COVID-19. Profiled with immunoSEQ multiplex PCR; TCRdb holds only in-frame clones, not every one. The sample yields about 270,000 clones, around nine tenths seen once. Sequencing input: peripheral blood. The source of these receptors is a man aged 40-55 years who had recovered from COVID-19. The CDR3 runs from the conserved cysteine through the conserved F or W. A D gene is named only where the DNA matches it firmly. Only part of the rows carry a size: once, few, many, or a class if the clone is expanded.

-	TRBJ1-5	-	TRBV6-5	TGTGCCAGCAGTTCTGGGCGGGGGTGGCCCCAGCATTTT	CASSSGRGWPQHF
-	TRBJ2-3	-	TRBV7-9	TGTGCCAGCAGCTTTGGCCGCACAGATACGCAGTATTTT	CASSFGRTDTQYF
-	TRBJ2-1	-	TRBV11-3	TGTGCCAGCAGCTTAGGGGGGCGCCAGGTAAATGAGCAGTTCTTC	CASSLGGRQVNEQFF
-	TRBJ2-2	-	TRBV6-5	TGTGCCAGCACCTCCTCCACCGGGGAGCTGTTTTTT	CASTSSTGELFF
once	TRBJ2-1	TRBD2	TRBV2	TGTGCCAGCAGTGAATGGCGGGAGAGTGTCAATGAGCAGTTCTTC	CASSEWRESVNEQFF
-	TRBJ2-7	-	TRBV15	TGTGCCACCAGCAGACAGGGGTCTTCCTACGAGCAGTACTTC	CATSRQGSSYEQYF
few	TRBJ1-5	TRBD1	TRBV6-2/TRBV6-3	TGTGCCAGCAGTTCGTCCGCCGGGACAGGAGGGAATCAGCCCCAGCATTTT	CASSSSAGTGGNQPQHF
-	TRBJ2-7	TRBD1	TRBV5-5	TGTGCCAGCAGCTTGTGGGACAGGGGGGTCTACGAGCAGTACTTC	CASSLWDRGVYEQYF
-	TRBJ1-3	-	TRBV5-4	TGTGCCAGCAGCTTGCTTTCTGGAAACACCATATATTTT	CASSLLSGNTIYF
-	TRBJ1-1	-	TRBV4-3	TGCGCCAGCAGCCAAGACCTAAGCGTCTTGAACACTGAAGCTTTCTTT	CASSQDLSVLNTEAFF
-	TRBJ2-1	TRBD2	TRBV2	TGTGCCAGCAGTGAAGGGACTAGATCCTCCTCCTACAATGAGCAGTTCTTC	CASSEGTRSSSYNEQFF
-	TRBJ1-1	-	TRBV11-2	TGTGCCACCGGAGGGATGAACACTGAAGCTTTCTTT	CATGGMNTEAFF
-	TRBJ2-7	-	TRBV5-1	TGCGCCAGCAGCTTGGGAGTGAACGAGCAGTACTTC	CASSLGVNEQYF
-	TRBJ1-6	-	TRBV7-2	TGTGCCAGCAGCTTAGGACAGACCTATAATTCACCCCTCCACTTT	CASSLGQTYNSPLHF
-	TRBJ2-5	TRBD2	TRBV7-7	TGTGCCCTCCGCGCCCTAGCGGATACCGGGAGGGAGACCCAGTACTTC	CALRALADTGRETQYF
-	TRBJ2-1	-	TRBV7-8	TGTGCCAGCAGCTTACGGGCGGGGGCCCCCTACAATGAGCAGTTCTTC	CASSLRAGAPYNEQFF
-	TRBJ2-3	TRBD2	TRBV10-2	TGCGCCAGCAGTGAGTCGGGCGGGAGGGCCCCATATACGCAGTATTTT	CASSESGGRAPYTQYF
once	TRBJ2-3	TRBD2	TRBV7-9	TGTGCCAGCAGCTTTTCGGCGGGAGGCACAGATACGCAGTATTTT	CASSFSAGGTDTQYF
-	TRBJ1-4	-	TRBV3-1/TRBV3-2	TGTGCCAGCACCCCACGGGGGGGCCCTAATGAAAAACTGTTTTTT	CASTPRGGPNEKLFF
-	TRBJ2-1	TRBD2	TRBV4-1	TGCGCCAGCAGCCAGGAGACTAGCACGAAGCAGTTCTTC	CASSQETSTKQFF
-	TRBJ2-1	TRBD1	TRBV6-2/TRBV6-3	TGTGCCAGCAGTTACAAGTTGGGACAGGGGAACAATGAGCAGTTCTTC	CASSYKLGQGNNEQFF
-	TRBJ2-1	-	TRBV18	TGTGCCAGCTCACGAAATACTTACGGTGAGCAGTTCTTC	CASSRNTYGEQFF